This T cell receptor (beta chain) is from a study of T cells after yellow fever vaccination. General observations from the study: Subsequent to the booster, the majority of primary-vaccination clones reappeared (around 95% CD4, approximately 90% CD8). The CD4 and CD8 compartments had a small share of their clonotypes in common.

This clonotype has a count of ten or more. Its target is unknown. The CDR3 consists of 15 residues. V lost 4 bases, J lost 0 bases, and 14 bases lay in between. CDR1 is SGHRS, CDR2 YFSETQ, per germline. UMIs and a universal primer site were added when TCR cDNA was made by 5'RACE template switching. TCRdb redid the calling of the 5' RACE reads with MiXCR, one entry per CDR3 protein. The data show approximately 610,000 distinct CDR3 sequences, about 15% seen once. This sequence joins TRBV5-1 and TRBJ2-7, with a possible D match to TRBD2 (5 bases). This clonotype was sampled from a man between 18 and 29 years old who received the YFV17D yellow fever vaccine. The sequencing here drew on PBMCs, taken 5 to 6 days after the first yellow fever vaccination. CDR3 loop: CASSPGIGSSYEQYF. As DNA, the CDR3 is TGCGCCAGCAGCCCGGGGATTGGGAGCTCCTACGAGCAGTACTTC. The full variable domain, completed using reference TRBV5-1 and TRBJ2-7, is KAGVTQTPRYLIKTRGQQVTLSCSPISGHRSVSWYQQTPGQGLQFLFEYFSETQRNKGNFPGRFSGRQFSNSRSEMNVSTLELGDSALYLCASSPGIGSSYEQYFGPGTRLTVT.